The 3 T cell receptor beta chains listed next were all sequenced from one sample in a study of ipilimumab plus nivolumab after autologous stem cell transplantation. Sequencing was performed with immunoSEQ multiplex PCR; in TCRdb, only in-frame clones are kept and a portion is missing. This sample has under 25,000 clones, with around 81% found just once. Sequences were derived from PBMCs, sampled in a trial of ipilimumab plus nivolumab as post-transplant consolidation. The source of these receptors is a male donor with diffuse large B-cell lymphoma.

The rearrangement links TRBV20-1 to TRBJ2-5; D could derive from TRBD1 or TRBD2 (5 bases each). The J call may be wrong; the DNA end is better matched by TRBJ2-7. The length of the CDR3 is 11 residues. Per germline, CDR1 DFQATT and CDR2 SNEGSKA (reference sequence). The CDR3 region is CSASWGYEQYF. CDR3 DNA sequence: TGCAGTGCTAGTTGGGGGTACGAGCAGTACTTC.

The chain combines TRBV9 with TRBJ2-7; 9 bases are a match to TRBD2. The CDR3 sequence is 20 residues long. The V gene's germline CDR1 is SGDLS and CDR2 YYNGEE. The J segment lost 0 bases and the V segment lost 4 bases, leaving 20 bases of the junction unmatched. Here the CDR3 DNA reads TGTGCCAGCAGCCAAGGTATGGAGCGGGGGGCCCTCGGAGGCTCCTACGAGCAGTACTTC. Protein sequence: CASSQGMERGALGGSYEQYF.

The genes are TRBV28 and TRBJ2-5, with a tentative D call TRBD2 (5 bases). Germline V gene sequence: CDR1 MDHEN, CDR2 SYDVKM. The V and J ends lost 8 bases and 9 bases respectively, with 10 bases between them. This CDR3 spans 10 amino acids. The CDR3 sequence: CASGTGAQYF. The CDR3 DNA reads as TGTGCCAGCGGAACCGGGGCCCAGTACTTC.